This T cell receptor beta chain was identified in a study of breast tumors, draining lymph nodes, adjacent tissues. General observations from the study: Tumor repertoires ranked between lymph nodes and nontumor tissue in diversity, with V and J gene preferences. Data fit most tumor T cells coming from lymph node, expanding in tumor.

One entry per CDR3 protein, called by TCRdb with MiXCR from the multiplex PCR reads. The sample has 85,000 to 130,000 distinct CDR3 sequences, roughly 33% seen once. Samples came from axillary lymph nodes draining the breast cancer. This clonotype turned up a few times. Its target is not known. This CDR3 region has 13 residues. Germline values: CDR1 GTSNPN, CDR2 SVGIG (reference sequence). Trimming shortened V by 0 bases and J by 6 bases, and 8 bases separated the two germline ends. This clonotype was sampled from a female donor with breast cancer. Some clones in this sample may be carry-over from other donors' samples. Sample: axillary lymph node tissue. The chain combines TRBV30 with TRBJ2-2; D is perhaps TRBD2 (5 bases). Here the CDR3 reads CAWSVGGSGELFF. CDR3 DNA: TGTGCCTGGAGTGTCGGCGGGTCCGGGGAGCTGTTTTTT.